This TCR beta chain was recorded in a study of T cell changes during pregnancy in multiple sclerosis. TCRdb's table, derived via immunoSEQ multiplex PCR, lists solely in-frame clones and lacks some. The sample includes roughly 49,000 clones, 80% to 95% of them seen just once. CDR3 length: 15 amino acids. Germline V gene data show CDR1 as SEHNR and CDR2 as FQNEAQ (reference sequence). V trimming: 3 bases; J trimming: 8 bases; junction bases outside the gene matches: 13. This clonotype originated in a female donor with multiple sclerosis, enrolled in a pregnancy study. The J gene is TRBJ2-7, the V gene TRBV7-9; 7 bases fit TRBD2. The material was peripheral blood, obtained after pregnancy. The CDR3 here is CASSLGGLSLQKQYF. The CDR3 DNA follows: TGTGCCAGCAGCTTGGGGGGACTAAGCCTACAGAAGCAGTACTTC.